This is a list of T cell receptor beta chains from one sample in a study of cytomegalovirus exposure and HLA in healthy donors. Profiling relied on immunoSEQ multiplex PCR, and the TCRdb table lists in-frame clones only, not all of them. This sample yields about 160,000 clones, of which roughly 74% are seen a single time; about 4.9% belongs to the top ten. Sequenced sample: PBMCs. These receptors were taken from a male donor in good health and CMV-seronegative. CDR3s include the opening cysteine and the closing phenylalanine or tryptophan. D genes are given only for firm matches. The size field is filled for only some rows; it gives once, few, many or a size class.

V gene	D gene	J gene	clone size	CDR3 DNA	CDR3 protein
TRBV19	TRBD1	TRBJ1-6	NA	TGTGCCAGTAGTATGGAGGGACAGGGTTTGAATTCACCCCTCCACTTT	CASSMEGQGLNSPLHF
TRBV2	NA	TRBJ1-5	NA	TGTGCCAGCAGTGGTCAGGGAACGAGCAATCAGCCCCAGCATTTT	CASSGQGTSNQPQHF
TRBV7-2	TRBD2	TRBJ2-4	once	TGTGCCAGCAGCCCCAGCGGGGGCGAAAACATTCAGTACTTC	CASSPSGGENIQYF
TRBV7-9	NA	TRBJ1-2	NA	TGTGCCAGCAGCTTATCTTCCAGGGATGGCTACACCTTC	CASSLSSRDGYTF
TRBV6-1	NA	TRBJ2-3	NA	TGTGCCAGCATCGAGGGAATTCCGAGAGATACGCAGTATTTT	CASIEGIPRDTQYF
TRBV28	NA	TRBJ1-5	NA	TGTGCCAGCAGTGTTGTAGATCAGCCCCAGCATTTT	CASSVVDQPQHF
TRBV11-2	TRBD1	TRBJ2-4	NA	TGTGCCAGCAGCTTACCGGGACAGAAAAACATTCAGTACTTC	CASSLPGQKNIQYF
TRBV28	TRBD1	TRBJ2-4	NA	TGTGCCAGCACCTCCGGGACAGTCAAAAACATTCAGTACTTC	CASTSGTVKNIQYF
TRBV4-3	NA	TRBJ2-5	NA	TGCGCCAGCAGCCAAGATATTACAGGCCGAGAGCAGTACTTC	CASSQDITGREQYF
TRBV28	TRBD2	TRBJ2-1	NA	TGTGCCAGCAAAGAAGGGACTAGCGTTTACAATGAGCAGTTCTTC	CASKEGTSVYNEQFF
TRBV6-5	TRBD2	TRBJ2-7	once	TGTGCCAGCAGTTACCGTAGCGGGGACCCCTACGAGCAGTACTTC	CASSYRSGDPYEQYF
TRBV19	TRBD1	TRBJ1-5	NA	TGTGCCAGTAGTGCCTCGGGACAGGGGAATCAGCCCCAGCATTTT	CASSASGQGNQPQHF
TRBV30	TRBD1	TRBJ1-1	NA	TGTGCCTGGAGGGCCGTGCTAGGCAGGGGGGACACTGAAGCTTTCTTT	CAWRAVLGRGDTEAFF
TRBV2	NA	TRBJ2-7	NA	TGTGCCACCTCACAGGGCTCCTACGAGCAGTACTTC	CATSQGSYEQYF
TRBV5-5	TRBD2	TRBJ2-7	NA	TGTGCCAGCAGCTTTGTGCTAGCGGTCTACGAGCAGTACTTC	CASSFVLAVYEQYF
TRBV25-1	NA	TRBJ2-7	NA	TGTGCCAGCAGTGAATATAGCAACCCCCACGAGCAGTACTTC	CASSEYSNPHEQYF
TRBV10-3	TRBD1	TRBJ1-1	NA	TGTGCCACCGCGACCCAGGGGGGCTCGATGAACACTGAAGCTTTCTTT	CATATQGGSMNTEAFF
TRBV7-9	NA	TRBJ2-1	NA	TGTGCCAGCAGCTTAGTAGCCACTTACAATGAGCAGTTCTTC	CASSLVATYNEQFF
TRBV5-6	TRBD2	TRBJ2-7	once	TGTGCCAGCAGCCCAACGTCTAGCGGGGGCCTCTACGAGCAGTACTTC	CASSPTSSGGLYEQYF
TRBV5-5	NA	TRBJ1-1	NA	TGTGCCAGCAGCCGAACCGGGACTCTCAACACTGAAGCTTTCTTT	CASSRTGTLNTEAFF
TRBV19	TRBD1	TRBJ2-1	NA	TGTGCCAGTAGCCGTTACAGGGGGTTGCGCAATGAGCAGTTCTTC	CASSRYRGLRNEQFF
TRBV9	NA	TRBJ1-4	NA	TGTGCCAGCAGCTCCGGACAGCAGCGTGAAAAACTGTTTTTT	CASSSGQQREKLFF
TRBV5-1	NA	TRBJ2-5	NA	TGCGCCAGCAGCTTGGCCCGCCAGGGTGCGAGAGAGACCCAGTACTTC	CASSLARQGARETQYF
TRBV6-6	NA	TRBJ2-1	NA	TGTGCCAGCAGCCCCCCGCGCGGAGCCTCCTACAATGAGCAGTTCTTC	CASSPPRGASYNEQFF
TRBV4-3	TRBD2	TRBJ2-5	NA	TGCGCCAGCAGCCCGGACGGGACTAGCTCCCACCGCCAGTACTTC	CASSPDGTSSHRQYF
TRBV27	TRBD1	TRBJ1-2	NA	TGTGCCAGCAGTCCGACAGGGTGGGCTAACTATGGCTACACCTTC	CASSPTGWANYGYTF
TRBV5-1	TRBD2	TRBJ2-3	few	TGCGCCAGCAGCTTGGTGGGCGCTAGCGGGCCCACAGATACGCAGTATTTT	CASSLVGASGPTDTQYF
TRBV6-6	TRBD2	TRBJ2-7	NA	TGTGCCAGCAGTTACTCGGGTAGCGGGGCCTACGAGCAGTACTTC	CASSYSGSGAYEQYF
TRBV6-6	TRBD1	TRBJ1-1	NA	TGTGCCAGCACCCTCGAACAGGGGTTCACTGAAGCTTTCTTT	CASTLEQGFTEAFF
TRBV5-1	TRBD1	TRBJ1-1	NA	TGCGCCAGCAGCCCCAGACAGGGTCTGAACACTGAAGCTTTCTTT	CASSPRQGLNTEAFF
TRBV5-1	NA	TRBJ1-1	NA	TGCGCCAGCAGCTCGGGAGGCCAGGGGCAGATGAACACTGAAGCTTTCTTT	CASSSGGQGQMNTEAFF
TRBV6-1	TRBD2	TRBJ2-4	few	TGTGCCAGCAGTGAAGCAGAAGCGGGGGGTCAAAACATTCAGTACTTC	CASSEAEAGGQNIQYF
TRBV7-2	TRBD2	TRBJ2-7	NA	TGTGCCAGCAGCTTAGCTTTCCCGGGGGGGAGGTACTCCTACGAGCAGTACTTC	CASSLAFPGGRYSYEQYF
TRBV9	TRBD1	TRBJ2-7	once	TGTGCCAGCAGCGCGGGACAGGGGCCTTACGAGCAGTACTTC	CASSAGQGPYEQYF
TRBV18	NA	TRBJ2-1	NA	TGTGCCAGCTCACCACCGTTAACAGCGGAGTCCTACAATGAGCAGTTCTTC	CASSPPLTAESYNEQFF
TRBV4-2	NA	TRBJ1-4	many	TGTGCCAGCAGCCAAGCGAGGGGGGAGGGTAATGAAAAACTGTTTTTT	CASSQARGEGNEKLFF
TRBV18	TRBD1	TRBJ1-5	NA	TGTGCCAGCTCACCACCGGGACAGGGGGGCAATCAGCCCCAGCATTTT	CASSPPGQGGNQPQHF
TRBV5-1	NA	TRBJ2-7	NA	TGCGCCAGCAACAAACAACAGGGAACCTACGAGCAGTACTTC	CASNKQQGTYEQYF
TRBV6-1	TRBD2	TRBJ2-2	NA	TGTGCCAGCAGTCGGCGGGAGACCGGGGAGCTGTTTTTT	CASSRRETGELFF
TRBV15	TRBD2	TRBJ2-3	NA	TGTGCCACCAGCAGATACGCTAGCGGGGGGGATGATACGCAGTATTTT	CATSRYASGGDDTQYF